Listed here are 21 T cell receptor beta chains from one sample, sequenced in a study of blood T cell repertoires in COVID-19. Clones were read by immunoSEQ multiplex PCR, and TCRdb kept only the in-frame ones, dropping some. Of 20,000 to 25,000 clones listed, more than 70% are singletons. The sample was peripheral blood. The receptors shown here come from a man between 40 and 49 years old with acute or convalescent COVID-19.

The V call is TRBV5-1, the J call TRBJ1-2; D gene uncertain. This CDR3 is 14 amino acids long. Germline values: CDR1 SGHRS, CDR2 YFSETQ. V lost 0 bases, J lost 7 bases, and 13 bases lay in between. The DNA for the CDR3 is TGCGCCAGCAGCTTGGCCCCGGGGTCGTTTGGCTACACCTTC. It codes for CASSLAPGSFGYTF.

This clone was counted only a few times. The CDR3 DNA is TGTGCCAGCAGCTTCCCCGGACAGGGATTATACACTGAAGCTTTCTTT. This encodes CASSFPGQGLYTEAFF. The V call is TRBV5-6, the J call TRBJ1-1; TRBD1 matches at 8 bases. V shed 2 bases, J shed 3 bases, and the junction held 9 bases outside the gene matches. CDR3 size: 16 residues. In germline, CDR1 is SGHDT, CDR2 YYEEEE.

The CDR3 nucleotides are TGTGCCAGCGGGGCAAACCGAGCAGACGAGCAGTACTTC. This codes for CASGANRADEQYF. V gene TRBV6-5 combines with J gene TRBJ2-7; D is possibly TRBD1 (5 bases). CDR1 is MNHEY, CDR2 SVGAGI, per germline. The V gene lost 8 bases and the J gene lost 5 bases, with 16 bases spanning the gap. The CDR3 has 13 residues.

The chain uses TRBV4-3 and TRBJ2-7; D remains ambiguous. From germline, CDR1 is LGHNA and CDR2 YSLEER. The CDR3 consists of 13 residues. Deletions cut 1 base from V and 0 bases from J, with 4 bases between. Here the CDR3 reads CASSQVGSYEQYF. CDR3 DNA: TGCGCCAGCAGCCAAGTCGGCTCCTACGAGCAGTACTTC.

This clone was detected once. The J gene is TRBJ2-7, the V gene TRBV29-1; TRBD1 matches at 7 bases. The V segment lost 5 bases and the J segment 3 bases; nucleotides outside the gene matches: 13. Germline V gene data show CDR1 as SQVTM and CDR2 as ANQGSEA. The CDR3 covers 15 residues. In DNA, the CDR3 is TGCAGCGTTTTATCCCTCGGGACAGATTACTACGAGCAGTACTTC. It specifies CSVLSLGTDYYEQYF.

The V call is TRBV18, the J call TRBJ2-1; TRBD1 matches at 9 bases. V was clipped by 3 bases and J by 5 bases; unmatched bases: 5. The CDR3 contains 15 residues. The germline V gene encodes CDR1 KGHSH and CDR2 LQKENI. CDR3 DNA: TGTGCCAGCTCACCCGGGACAGGGAACCACAATGAGCAGTTCTTC. Translation: CASSPGTGNHNEQFF.

This clone has only one observation. The CDR3 spells CASRASYTDTQYF. In DNA, the CDR3 is TGTGCCAGCAGAGCCTCTTACACAGATACGCAGTATTTT. The chain employs TRBV7-9 and TRBJ2-3; D unclear. This CDR3 is 13 amino acids long. Germline CDR1 is SEHNR and CDR2 is FQNEAQ (reference sequence). V was pared by 6 bases and J by 2 bases, with 9 bases between.

The chain couples TRBV6-1 to TRBJ1-5; 8 bases are a match to TRBD1. Germline trimming cut 2 bases from V and 7 bases from J; bases unmatched to any gene: 10. Germline CDR1 is MNHNS and CDR2 is SASEGT. This CDR3 comprises 16 residues. The CDR3 reads CASSETGTGLAQPQHF. In DNA form, the CDR3 reads TGTGCCAGCAGTGAAACCGGGACAGGACTGGCGCAGCCCCAGCATTTT.

The chain joins TRBV18 to TRBJ2-1; 10 nucleotides match TRBD1. V shed 3 bases and J 6 bases; nucleotides not matched to a gene: 5. Germline loops: CDR1 KGHSH, CDR2 LQKENI. The CDR3 is 15 amino acids. The CDR3 DNA is TGTGCCAGCTCACCCGGGACAGGGGCGGGCAATGAGCAGTTCTTC. Its protein product is CASSPGTGAGNEQFF.

This chain links TRBV19 with TRBJ1-1; 9 bases fit TRBD1. The J segment lost 4 bases and the V segment lost 6 bases, leaving 6 bases of the junction unmatched. This CDR3 has 14 amino acids. The V gene's germline CDR1 is LNHDA and CDR2 SQIVND (reference sequence). CDR3 coding DNA: TGTGCCAGTAGCCTGGGACAGGGTATCACTGAAGCTTTCTTT. Translated, it gives CASSLGQGITEAFF.

The chain recombines TRBV4-1 with TRBJ1-1; D is uncertain. CDR1 and CDR2 (germline): MGHRA, YSYEKL. CDR3 length equals 15 residues. Trimming removed 1 base at V and 0 bases at J, with 9 bases between. DNA for the CDR3: TGCGCCAGCAGCCAAGGGGAGGGTTTGAACACTGAAGCTTTCTTT. Amino acids: CASSQGEGLNTEAFF.

This clone has a single count. The chain employs TRBV7-3 and TRBJ2-3; D gene unclear. V lost 8 bases, J lost 0 bases, and 9 bases lay in between. The CDR3 has 13 residues. Germline V gene sequence: CDR1 SGHTA, CDR2 FQGTGA. CDR3 amino acids: CASGAFSTDTQYF. As DNA, the CDR3 is TGTGCCAGCGGAGCGTTTAGCACAGATACGCAGTATTTT.

The chain recombines TRBV27 with TRBJ1-1, with D unclear. This CDR3 is 14 amino acids long. Germline-derived CDR1 and CDR2 are MNHEY and SMNVEV (reference sequence). V was clipped by 2 bases and J by 1 base, with 8 bases between them. CDR3 protein: CASSLTAGNTEAFF. CDR3 sequence (DNA): TGTGCCAGCAGTTTAACAGCCGGGAACACTGAAGCTTTCTTT.

The chain uses TRBV6-5 and TRBJ1-2, with D uncertain. V dropped 7 bases and J dropped 3 bases, with 12 bases sitting between them. The CDR3 has 13 amino acids. The V gene's germline CDR1 is MNHEY and CDR2 SVGAGI. The chain's CDR3 is CASIGNLDYGYTF. The DNA of the CDR3 is TGTGCCAGCATCGGGAACCTTGACTATGGCTACACCTTC.

J is TRBJ2-2 and V is TRBV19, with 12 bases aligning to TRBD2. CDR3 size: 15 residues. From germline, CDR1 is LNHDA and CDR2 SQIVND (reference sequence). Trimming at V came to 5 bases and at J to 9 bases, leaving 7 bases not matched to a gene. The CDR3 loop reads CASSRLAGGPRELFF. Written as DNA, the CDR3 is TGTGCCAGTAGTCGCCTAGCGGGAGGGCCGCGGGAGCTGTTTTTT. The variable domain in full, completed from reference TRBV19 and TRBJ2-2, reads DGGITQSPKYLFRKEGQNVTLSCEQNLNHDAMYWYRQDPGQGLRLIYYSQIVNDFQKGDIAEGYSVSREKKESFPLTVTSAQKNPTAFYLCASSRLAGGPRELFFGEGSRLTVL.

The chain couples TRBV5-6 to TRBJ1-2; D is unresolved. The length of the CDR3 is 14 residues. Germline-derived CDR1 and CDR2 are SGHDT and YYEEEE. Trimming removed 8 bases from V and 3 bases from J, with 17 bases in between. CDR3 sequence (DNA): TGTGCCAGTCAGGCCGGGGATAGGGACTATGGCTACACCTTC. This translates into CASQAGDRDYGYTF.

This rearrangement joins TRBV3-1 (or the pseudogene TRBV3-2) to TRBJ1-1; possibly TRBD1 for D (5 bases). Deletions cut 1 base from V and 4 bases from J, with 10 bases between. The CDR3 runs to 14 residues. CDR1 is LGHDT and CDR2 is YNNKEL in the germline V gene (reference sequence). The CDR3 reads CASSQVIGGTEAFF. The CDR3 DNA reads as TGTGCCAGCAGCCAAGTCATCGGGGGCACTGAAGCTTTCTTT.

The gene calls are TRBV18 and TRBJ1-5; 7 nucleotides match TRBD1. CDR1 and CDR2 (germline): KGHSH, LQKENI. Trimming at V came to 6 bases and at J to 5 bases, leaving 7 bases not matched to a gene. This CDR3 spans 14 amino acids. CDR3 loop: CASSRDSTDQPQHF. CDR3 sequence (DNA): TGTGCCAGCTCTCGGGACAGTACCGATCAGCCCCAGCATTTT. The whole variable domain, filled in from reference TRBV18 and TRBJ1-5, reads NAGVMQNPRHLVRRRGQEARLRCSPMKGHSHVYWYRQLPEEGLKFMVYLQKENIIDESGMPKERFSAEFPKEGPSILRIQQVVRGDSAAYFCASSRDSTDQPQHFGDGTRLSIL.

CDR3 sequence: CASSEIRLETEAFF. The CDR3 nucleotides are TGTGCCAGCAGTGAAATAAGACTGGAGACTGAAGCTTTCTTT. The chain carries TRBV6-1 and TRBJ1-1; D gene ambiguous. The length of the CDR3 is 14 residues. Germline-derived CDR1 and CDR2 are MNHNS and SASEGT. V shed 2 bases and J shed 5 bases, with 12 bases lying between them.

The chain employs TRBV5-1 and TRBJ1-2; 8 bases line up with TRBD1. The CDR3 length is 15 residues. The V and J ends lost 6 bases and 8 bases, in that order; junction bases with no gene match: 15. Germline values: CDR1 SGHRS, CDR2 YFSETQ. The CDR3 region has the DNA TGCGCCAGCAAGGGGGACCCTGCAGGGGGCGTCGGCTACACCTTC. Translated: CASKGDPAGGVGYTF. Combining the CDR3 with reference TRBV5-1 and TRBJ1-2 gives the whole variable domain KAGVTQTPRYLIKTRGQQVTLSCSPISGHRSVSWYQQTPGQGLQFLFEYFSETQRNKGNFPGRFSGRQFSNSRSEMNVSTLELGDSALYLCASKGDPAGGVGYTFGSGTRLTVV.

The chain uses TRBV7-9 and TRBJ2-7, with a possible D match to TRBD1 (7 bases). The CDR3 consists of 17 residues. Trimming removed 2 bases at V and 1 base at J, with 18 bases between. Looked up from germline, CDR1 is SEHNR and CDR2 is FQNEAQ (reference sequence). The CDR3 is CASSLYLGGGDSYEQYF. The CDR3 DNA reads as TGTGCCAGCAGCTTATATTTAGGAGGGGGCGATTCCTACGAGCAGTACTTC.